This TCR beta chain was profiled in a study of tumor and adjacent non-tumor tissue in lung cancer. RNA was extracted from bulk tissue without any cell sorting. TCRbeta libraries were built with three rounds of nested PCR, modified from ARM-PCR. TCRdb processed the multiplex PCR reads anew with MiXCR; each CDR3 protein has one entry. The sample consists of about 85,000 distinct CDR3 sequences, approximately 57% of them appearing once. The CDR3 spans 15 residues. CDR1 is SEHNR, CDR2 FQNEAQ, per germline (reference sequence). The V segment lost 3 bases and the J segment 1 base; nucleotides outside the gene matches: 0. There are many counts of this clonotype.

The chain joins TRBV7-9 to TRBJ1-5; 10 bases map to TRBD1. Sequences were obtained from lung tumor tissue. This receptor was taken from a man aged 65 to 79 with non-small cell lung cancer. The CDR3: CASSLGQGSNQPQHF. The CDR3, as DNA: TGTGCCAGCAGCTTGGGACAGGGGAGCAATCAGCCCCAGCATTTT.